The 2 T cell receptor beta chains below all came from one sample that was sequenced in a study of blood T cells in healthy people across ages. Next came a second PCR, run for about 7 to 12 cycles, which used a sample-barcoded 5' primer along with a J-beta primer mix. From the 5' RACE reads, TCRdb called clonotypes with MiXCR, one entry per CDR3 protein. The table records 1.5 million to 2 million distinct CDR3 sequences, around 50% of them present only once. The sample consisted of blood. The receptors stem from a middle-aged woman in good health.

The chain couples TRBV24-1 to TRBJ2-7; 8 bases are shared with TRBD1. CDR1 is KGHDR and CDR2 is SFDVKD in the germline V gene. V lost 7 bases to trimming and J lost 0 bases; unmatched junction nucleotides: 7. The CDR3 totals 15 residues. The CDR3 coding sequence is TGTGCCACCAGGTTAATGGGACAGGTCTCCTACGAGCAGTACTTC. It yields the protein CATRLMGQVSYEQYF.

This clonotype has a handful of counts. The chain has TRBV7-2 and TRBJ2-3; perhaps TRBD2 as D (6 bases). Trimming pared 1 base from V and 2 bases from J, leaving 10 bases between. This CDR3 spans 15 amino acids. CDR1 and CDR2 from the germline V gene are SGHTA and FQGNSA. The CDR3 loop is CASSLVADNTDTQYF. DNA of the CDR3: TGTGCCAGCAGCTTAGTAGCGGATAACACAGATACGCAGTATTTT.